Presented here are 10 T cell receptor beta chains from one specimen sequenced in a study of blood T cell repertoires in COVID-19. Clones were sequenced by immunoSEQ multiplex PCR, and TCRdb holds only the in-frame ones, with some missing. The table records 250,000 to 350,000 clones, 86% of them present only once. Input material: peripheral blood. These receptor sequences come from a woman aged 50 to 60 with acute or convalescent COVID-19.

The chain has TRBV10-3 and TRBJ2-6; 12 bases line up with TRBD1. Looked up from germline, CDR1 is ENHRY and CDR2 is SYGVKD. V shed 2 bases, J shed 2 bases, and the junction held 4 bases outside the gene matches. This CDR3 spans 18 amino acids. The CDR3 region has the DNA TGTGCCATCAGTGAGATGGGACAGGGGGCTACTGGGGCCAACGTCCTGACTTTC. It translates to CAISEMGQGATGANVLTF.

This clone has just a few counts. The chain uses TRBV6-5 and TRBJ1-1; 8 bases align to TRBD1. Germline V CDR1 and CDR2: MNHEY, SVGAGI. This CDR3 is built from 13 residues. V trimming: 6 bases; J trimming: 3 bases; junction bases outside the gene matches: 3. The CDR3 here is CASRDREYTEAFF. Written as DNA, the CDR3 is TGTGCCAGCAGGGACAGGGAATACACTGAAGCTTTCTTT.

The rearrangement joins TRBV18 to TRBJ1-4, with D possibly TRBD1 on 5 matching bases. The V end was cut by 1 base, the J end by 6 bases, with 9 bases between. The CDR3 covers 14 residues. Germline values: CDR1 KGHSH, CDR2 LQKENI. CDR3 loop: CASSPRQTYEKLFF. Written as DNA, the CDR3 is TGTGCCAGCTCACCACGACAGACTTATGAAAAACTGTTTTTT.

This clone was recorded only once. The chain employs TRBV28 and TRBJ1-3; possibly TRBD1 for D (5 bases). CDR3 length: 14 amino acids. Trimming pared 4 bases from V and 2 bases from J, leaving 9 bases between. Germline V CDR1 and CDR2: MDHEN, SYDVKM. CDR3 sequence reads: CASSWGGTGNTIYF. CDR3 DNA: TGTGCCAGCAGTTGGGGGGGAACTGGAAACACCATATATTTT.

V usage is TRBV6-5 and J usage is TRBJ2-7; D might be TRBD1 (6 bases). Germline V CDR1 and CDR2: MNHEY, SVGAGI. This CDR3 has 14 residues. Trimming took 5 bases from V and 2 from J, leaving 13 bases between them. CDR3 DNA: TGTGCCAGCAGTCCCTACAGGGACGCCTACGAGCAGTACTTC. Translated, it gives CASSPYRDAYEQYF.

The sample holds one count of this clone. This chain's CDR3 is CASSKAKGQGTGANVLTF. CDR3 nucleotide sequence: TGTGCCAGCAGCAAAGCAAAGGGACAGGGAACTGGGGCCAACGTCCTGACTTTC. The gene calls are TRBV21-1 and TRBJ2-6; the listed D gene, TRBD1, was not tested against the DNA. TRBV21-1 is given as a pseudogene. The length of the CDR3 is 18 residues.

The chain is built from TRBV5-1 and TRBJ1-4; TRBD1 might be the D (5 bases). Germline assignment: CDR1 SGHRS and CDR2 YFSETQ. Trimming removed 4 bases from V and 0 bases from J, with 13 bases in between. CDR3 length equals 16 residues. CDR3 in amino acids: CASSRGTGATNEKLFF. The CDR3 DNA sequence: TGCGCCAGCAGCCGCGGGACCGGAGCAACTAATGAAAAACTGTTTTTT.

The rearrangement uses TRBV29-1 and TRBJ2-1; 8 nucleotides line up with TRBD2. The ends lost 3 bases at V and 7 bases at J; junction bases unmatched: 8. The length of the CDR3 is 14 residues. Germline V gene sequence: CDR1 SQVTM, CDR2 ANQGSEA. The CDR3: CSVDAASGWNEQFF. CDR3 nucleotide sequence: TGCAGCGTTGATGCGGCTAGCGGGTGGAATGAGCAGTTCTTC.

This chain links TRBV27 with TRBJ2-1; the D gene is possibly TRBD1 (6 bases). V was trimmed by 0 bases and J by 8 bases, leaving 11 bases between them. Germline CDR1 reads MNHEY; CDR2 reads SMNVEV (reference sequence). The CDR3 covers 14 residues. In DNA form, the CDR3 reads TGTGCCAGCAGTTTATCGCCAGGGGATCATGAGCAGTTCTTC. Residues: CASSLSPGDHEQFF.

The chain links TRBV25-1 to TRBJ2-1; TRBD2 matches at 7 bases. CDR3 size: 15 residues. Germline CDR1 and CDR2: MGHDK and SYGVNS. V gave up 1 base and J gave up 9 bases; unmatched junction bases: 9. CDR3 bases: TGTGCCAGCAGTGAATCCGGCGGGAGAACGGCTGAGCAGTTCTTC. The encoded protein is CASSESGGRTAEQFF.